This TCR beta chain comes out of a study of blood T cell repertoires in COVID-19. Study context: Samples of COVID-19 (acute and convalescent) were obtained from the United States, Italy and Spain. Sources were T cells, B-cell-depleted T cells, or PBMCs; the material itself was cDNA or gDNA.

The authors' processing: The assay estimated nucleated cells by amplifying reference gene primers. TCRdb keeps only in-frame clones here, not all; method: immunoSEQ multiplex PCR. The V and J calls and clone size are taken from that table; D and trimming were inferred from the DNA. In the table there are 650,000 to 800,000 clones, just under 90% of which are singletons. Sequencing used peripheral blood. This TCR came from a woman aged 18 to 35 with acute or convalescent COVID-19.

The CDR3 nucleotides read TGCAGCGTTGAGACTGGCAATGAGCAGTTCTTC. This gives the protein CSVETGNEQFF. The V gene is TRBV29-1, the J gene TRBJ2-1; no reliable D call. The CDR3 spans 11 residues. V shed 3 bases and J shed 6 bases, with 6 bases lying between them. CDR1 is SQVTM, CDR2 ANQGSEA, per germline.